The 10 T cell receptor beta chains reported below all come from one sample, sequenced in a study of Graves' ophthalmopathy and Graves' hyperthyroidism. For repertoire sequencing, the TCR beta CDR3 regions were amplified from RNA transcripts. HTBI primers primed a first-round RT-PCR, and a second-round multiplex PCR followed. TCRdb called the multiplex PCR reads again in MiXCR, with one record for every CDR3 protein. The sample consists of 900,000 to 1,200,000 distinct CDR3 sequences, 35% to 40% of them appearing once. The sequenced sample consisted of peripheral blood or thyroid tissue (not recorded which). The receptors stem from an adult man with Graves' hyperthyroidism.

This clonotype was recorded a few times. The J gene is TRBJ2-2, the V gene TRBV19; TRBD2 matches 14 bases. In germline, CDR1 is LNHDA, CDR2 SQIVND (reference sequence). The CDR3 spans 17 residues. J lost 5 bases, V lost 6 bases, and 8 bases had no gene match. CDR3 protein: CASSPGTSGSGTGELFF. The CDR3 DNA reads TGTGCCAGTAGCCCCGGGACTAGCGGGAGCGGAACCGGGGAGCTGTTTTTT.

This clonotype has just a few counts. The chain uses TRBV7-2 and TRBJ2-5; D not certain. The J call may be mistaken, given a closer DNA end match to TRBJ2-1. CDR3 size: 11 residues. From germline, CDR1 is SGHTA and CDR2 FQGNSA. The CDR3 sequence is CASSLGSEQFF. Here the CDR3 DNA reads TGTGCCAGCAGCTTAGGATCCGAGCAGTTCTTC.

The chain has TRBV30 and TRBJ1-2; D perhaps matches TRBD1 (5 bases). The CDR3 has 11 amino acids. Looked up from germline, CDR1 is GTSNPN and CDR2 is SVGIG (reference sequence). V was clipped by 4 bases and J by 2 bases, with 5 bases between them. CDR3 coding DNA: TGTGCCTGGACAGGGAACTATGGCTACACCTTC. As protein: CAWTGNYGYTF. Complete variable domain (other parts from reference TRBV30 and TRBJ1-2): SQTIHQWPATLVQPVGSPLSLECTVEGTSNPNLYWYRQAAGRGLQLLFYSVGIGQISSEVPQNLSASRPQDRQFILSSKKLLLSDSGFYLCAWTGNYGYTFGSGTRLTVV.

This clonotype has ten or more counts. The chain recombines TRBV7-9 with TRBJ2-2; D is unresolved. Germline V CDR1 and CDR2: SEHNR, FQNEAQ (reference sequence). The ends were cut back, 7 bases at V and 0 bases at J, with 12 bases in the middle. CDR3 length equals 15 residues. In nucleotides, the CDR3 is TGTGCCAGCACCCTCCTAAAATCGAACACCGGGGAGCTGTTTTTT. Its translation is CASTLLKSNTGELFF.

This clonotype was found a few times. The J gene is TRBJ2-5, the V gene TRBV4-1; 11 bases agree with TRBD2. CDR1 and CDR2 (germline): MGHRA, YSYEKL. V gave up 0 bases and J gave up 4 bases; unmatched junction bases: 4. CDR3 size: 16 residues. CDR3 region: CASSQEGTSGGETQYF. Written as DNA, the CDR3 is TGCGCCAGCAGCCAAGAAGGAACTAGCGGGGGAGAGACCCAGTACTTC.

The rearrangement links TRBV12-3 or TRBV12-4 to TRBJ2-6; TRBD2 aligns across 8 bases. This CDR3 spans 15 amino acids. After removal of 6 bases from V and 2 bases from J, the junction contained 3 bases not matched to a gene. The chain's CDR3 is CASREAGAGANVLTF. The CDR3 DNA follows: TGTGCCAGCAGGGAAGCGGGAGCTGGGGCCAACGTCCTGACTTTC.

The chain is built from TRBV4-3 and TRBJ2-2; 9 bases are shared with TRBD1. CDR3 length: 16 amino acids. Trimming took 1 base from V and 7 from J; bases not matched to a gene: 7. Germline loops: CDR1 LGHNA, CDR2 YSLEER. The CDR3 protein is CASSQGTGVNGGELFF. The CDR3 DNA reads TGCGCCAGCAGCCAAGGGACAGGGGTTAATGGCGGGGAGCTGTTTTTT.

There are a few counts of this clonotype. This chain joins TRBV10-3 and TRBJ1-5, with 10 bases that match TRBD1. Losses at the gene ends were 2 bases for V and 1 base for J; bases not matched to a gene: 5. This CDR3 contains 17 residues. The germline V gene has CDR1 ENHRY and CDR2 SYGVKD. The CDR3 region is CAISEGDRGRSNQPQHF. CDR3 DNA sequence: TGTGCCATCAGTGAGGGAGACAGGGGGCGAAGCAATCAGCCCCAGCATTTT.

The rearrangement uses TRBV29-1 and TRBJ2-5; 8 bases are a match to TRBD2. V was pared by 4 bases and J by 5 bases, with 6 bases of the junction left unmatched. This CDR3 is 13 amino acids long. Germline CDR1 and CDR2: SQVTM and ANQGSEA. The CDR3 coding sequence is TGCAGCGTTGTGCAGCGGGAGTCGGAGACCCAGTACTTC. Translating gives CSVVQRESETQYF.

This clonotype was counted only a few times. The V call is TRBV27, the J call TRBJ1-6; D is undetermined. The CDR3 is 15 residues long. Looked up from germline, CDR1 is MNHEY and CDR2 is SMNVEV (reference sequence). V was shortened by 3 bases and J by 5 bases, with 11 bases between the two germline ends. The CDR3 spells CASSFAGRHNSPLHF. In DNA form, the CDR3 reads TGTGCCAGCAGTTTCGCGGGGAGGCATAATTCACCCCTCCACTTT.